The 2 T cell receptor beta chains listed next were all sequenced from one sample in a study of blood T cell repertoires in COVID-19. The table came from immunoSEQ multiplex PCR; TCRdb's copy has only in-frame clones and leaves some out. Here the sample spans some 190,000 clones, around 80% being singletons. Sequencing was carried out using peripheral blood. The origin of the receptors is a man aged 55 to 70 with acute or convalescent COVID-19.

The J gene is TRBJ2-7, the V gene TRBV25-1; tentatively, D is TRBD2 (6 bases). V was shortened by 6 bases and J by 3 bases, with 21 bases between the two germline ends. Germline CDR1 reads MGHDK; CDR2 reads SYGVNS. The CDR3 consists of 16 residues. CDR3 region: CASSPGLSGRLYEQYF. CDR3 sequence (DNA): TGTGCCAGCAGCCCTGGACTAAGCGGAAGACTCTACGAGCAGTACTTC.

The chain joins TRBV7-2 to TRBJ2-7; 8 bases map to TRBD2. CDR3 length: 15 residues. Trimming took 1 base from V and 6 from J; bases not matched to a gene: 8. CDR1 is SGHTA, CDR2 FQGNSA, per germline. CDR3: CASSLGAGGGLEQYF. CDR3 nucleotide sequence: TGTGCCAGCAGCTTAGGGGCGGGGGGTGGTCTCGAGCAGTACTTC.